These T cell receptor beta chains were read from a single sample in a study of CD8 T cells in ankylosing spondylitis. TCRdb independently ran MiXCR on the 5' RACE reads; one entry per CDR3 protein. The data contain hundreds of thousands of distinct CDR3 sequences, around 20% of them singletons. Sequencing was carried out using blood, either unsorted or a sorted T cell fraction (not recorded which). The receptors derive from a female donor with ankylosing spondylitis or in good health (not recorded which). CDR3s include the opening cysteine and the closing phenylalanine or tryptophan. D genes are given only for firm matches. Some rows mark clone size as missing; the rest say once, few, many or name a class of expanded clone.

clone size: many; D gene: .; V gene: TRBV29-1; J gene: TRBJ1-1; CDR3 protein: CSVGRGMNTEAFF; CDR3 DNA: TGCAGCGTTGGTCGGGGCATGAACACTGAAGCTTTCTTT
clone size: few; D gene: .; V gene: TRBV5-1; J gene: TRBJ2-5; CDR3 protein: CASSLNWGQETQYF; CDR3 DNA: TGCGCCAGCAGCTTAAATTGGGGGCAAGAGACCCAGTACTTC
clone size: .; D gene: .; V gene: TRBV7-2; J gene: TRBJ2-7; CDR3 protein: CASSFSRGSYEQYF; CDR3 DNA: TGTGCCAGCAGCTTTTCCAGGGGCTCCTACGAGCAGTACTTC
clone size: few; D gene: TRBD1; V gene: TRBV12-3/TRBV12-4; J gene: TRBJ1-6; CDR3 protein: CASSTQGGSNSPLHF; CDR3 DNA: TGTGCCAGCAGTACCCAGGGGGGGTCGAATTCACCCCTCCACTTT
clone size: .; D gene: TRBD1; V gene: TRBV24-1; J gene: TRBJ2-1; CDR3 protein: CATARGQGNEQFF; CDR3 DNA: TGTGCCACCGCCAGGGGACAGGGGAATGAGCAGTTCTTC
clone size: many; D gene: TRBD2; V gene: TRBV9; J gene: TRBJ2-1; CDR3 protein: CASSPSGSSYNEQFF; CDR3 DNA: TGTGCCAGCAGCCCTAGCGGGAGCTCCTACAATGAGCAGTTCTTC
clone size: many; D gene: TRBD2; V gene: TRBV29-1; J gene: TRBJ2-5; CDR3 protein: CSVGRPLAGVQETQYF; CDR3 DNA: TGCAGCGTTGGCAGGCCACTAGCGGGGGTCCAAGAGACCCAGTACTTC
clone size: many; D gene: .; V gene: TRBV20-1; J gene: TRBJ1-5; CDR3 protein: CSARASRGQNQPQHF; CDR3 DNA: TGCAGTGCTAGAGCGTCCAGGGGCCAGAATCAGCCCCAGCATTTT
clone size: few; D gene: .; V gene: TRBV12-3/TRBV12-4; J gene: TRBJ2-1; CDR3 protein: CASSSNGPRSYNEQFF; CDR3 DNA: TGTGCCAGCAGCTCAAACGGACCGCGTTCGTACAATGAGCAGTTCTTC
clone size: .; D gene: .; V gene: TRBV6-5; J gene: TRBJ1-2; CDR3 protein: CASSYSTPDSGYGYTF; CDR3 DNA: TGTGCCAGCAGTTACTCGACCCCGGACAGCGGCTATGGCTACACCTTC
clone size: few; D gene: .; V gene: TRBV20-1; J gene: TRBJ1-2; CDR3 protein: CSAFNRYGYTF; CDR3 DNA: TGCAGTGCTTTTAACCGCTATGGCTACACCTTC
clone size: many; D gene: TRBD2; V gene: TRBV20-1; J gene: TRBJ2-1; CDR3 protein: CSAHRTSGRNEQFF; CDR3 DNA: TGCAGTGCTCACAGAACTAGCGGGAGAAATGAGCAGTTCTTC
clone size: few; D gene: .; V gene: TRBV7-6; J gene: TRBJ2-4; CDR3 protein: CASSREGAKNIQYF; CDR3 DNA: TGTGCCAGCAGCCGCGAGGGAGCCAAAAACATTCAGTACTTC
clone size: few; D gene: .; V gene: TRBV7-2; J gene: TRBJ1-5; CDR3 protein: CASSLAGQDNQPQHF; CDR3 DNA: TGTGCCAGCAGCTTAGCCGGGCAGGATAATCAGCCCCAGCATTTT
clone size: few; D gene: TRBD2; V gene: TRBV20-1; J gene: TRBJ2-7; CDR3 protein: CSAVTGRPPYEQYF; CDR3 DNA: TGCAGTGCCGTCACCGGGAGGCCCCCCTACGAGCAGTACTTC
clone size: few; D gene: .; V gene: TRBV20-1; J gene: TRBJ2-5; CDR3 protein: CSARGLPETQYF; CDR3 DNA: TGCAGTGCTAGGGGACTCCCGGAGACCCAGTACTTC
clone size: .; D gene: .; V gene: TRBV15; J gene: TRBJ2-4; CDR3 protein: CATSRRSGQANIQYF; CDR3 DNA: TGTGCCACCAGCAGACGGTCAGGACAAGCAAACATTCAGTACTTC
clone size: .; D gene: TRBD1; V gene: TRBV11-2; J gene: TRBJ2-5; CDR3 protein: CASSPQVDREETQYF; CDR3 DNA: TGTGCCAGCAGCCCTCAGGTCGACAGGGAGGAGACCCAGTACTTC
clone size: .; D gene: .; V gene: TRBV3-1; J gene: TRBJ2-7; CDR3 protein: CASSQDGAGYEQYF; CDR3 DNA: TGTGCCAGCAGCCAAGACGGGGCCGGCTACGAGCAGTACTTC
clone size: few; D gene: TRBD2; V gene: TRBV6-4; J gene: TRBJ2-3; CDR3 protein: CASSEASGREDTQYF; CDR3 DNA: TGTGCCAGCAGTGAGGCTAGCGGGAGGGAAGATACGCAGTATTTT
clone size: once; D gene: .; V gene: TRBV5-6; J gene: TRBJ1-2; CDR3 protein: CASSFTGYGYTF; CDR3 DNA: TGTGCCAGCAGCTTCACAGGGTATGGCTACACCTTC
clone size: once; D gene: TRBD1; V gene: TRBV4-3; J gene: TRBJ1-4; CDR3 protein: CASSPLTGVNEKLFF; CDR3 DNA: TGCGCCAGCAGCCCCCTTACAGGGGTTAATGAAAAACTGTTTTTT
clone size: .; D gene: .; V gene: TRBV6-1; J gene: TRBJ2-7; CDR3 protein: CASGRDKSSYEQYF; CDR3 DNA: TGTGCCAGCGGCCGGGACAAGAGCTCCTACGAGCAGTACTTC
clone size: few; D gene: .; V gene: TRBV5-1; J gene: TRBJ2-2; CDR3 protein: CASSSSGELFF; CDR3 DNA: TGCGCCAGCAGCTCCTCCGGGGAGCTGTTTTTT
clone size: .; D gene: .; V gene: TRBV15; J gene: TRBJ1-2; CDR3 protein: CATSSPSYGYTF; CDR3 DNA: TGTGCCACCAGCAGTCCCTCCTATGGCTACACCTTC
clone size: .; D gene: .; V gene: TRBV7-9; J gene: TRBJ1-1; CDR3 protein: CASSPAPTEAFF; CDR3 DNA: TGTGCCAGCAGCCCCGCACCCACTGAAGCTTTCTTT
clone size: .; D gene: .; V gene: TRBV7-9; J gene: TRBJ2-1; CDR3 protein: CASTGNHRSSYNEQFF; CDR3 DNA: TGTGCCAGCACCGGGAATCACCGTAGCTCCTACAATGAGCAGTTCTTC
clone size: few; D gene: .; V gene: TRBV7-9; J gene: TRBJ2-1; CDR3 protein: CASSFIKAGNEQFF; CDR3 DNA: TGTGCCAGCAGCTTCATCAAGGCGGGGAATGAGCAGTTCTTC
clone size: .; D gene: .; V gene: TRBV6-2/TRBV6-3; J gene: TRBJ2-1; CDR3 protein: CASRTEGGIYNEQFF; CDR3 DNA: TGTGCCAGCAGGACCGAGGGCGGGATCTACAATGAGCAGTTCTTC
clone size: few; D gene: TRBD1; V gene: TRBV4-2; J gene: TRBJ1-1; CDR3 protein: CASSHGGQAPTEAFF; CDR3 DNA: TGTGCCAGCAGCCATGGGGGACAGGCGCCCACTGAAGCTTTCTTT
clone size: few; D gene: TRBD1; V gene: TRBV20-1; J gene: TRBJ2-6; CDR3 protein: CSASRTGGSSGANVLTF; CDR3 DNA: TGCAGTGCTTCTAGGACAGGGGGGAGCTCTGGGGCCAACGTCCTGACTTTC
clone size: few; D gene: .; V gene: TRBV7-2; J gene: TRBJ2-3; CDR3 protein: CASRAVPPSTDTQYF; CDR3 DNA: TGTGCCAGCAGGGCAGTGCCCCCCAGCACAGATACGCAGTATTTT
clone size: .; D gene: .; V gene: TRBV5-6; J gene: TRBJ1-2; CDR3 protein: CASSGLGYTF; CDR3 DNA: TGTGCCAGCAGCGGACTTGGCTACACCTTC